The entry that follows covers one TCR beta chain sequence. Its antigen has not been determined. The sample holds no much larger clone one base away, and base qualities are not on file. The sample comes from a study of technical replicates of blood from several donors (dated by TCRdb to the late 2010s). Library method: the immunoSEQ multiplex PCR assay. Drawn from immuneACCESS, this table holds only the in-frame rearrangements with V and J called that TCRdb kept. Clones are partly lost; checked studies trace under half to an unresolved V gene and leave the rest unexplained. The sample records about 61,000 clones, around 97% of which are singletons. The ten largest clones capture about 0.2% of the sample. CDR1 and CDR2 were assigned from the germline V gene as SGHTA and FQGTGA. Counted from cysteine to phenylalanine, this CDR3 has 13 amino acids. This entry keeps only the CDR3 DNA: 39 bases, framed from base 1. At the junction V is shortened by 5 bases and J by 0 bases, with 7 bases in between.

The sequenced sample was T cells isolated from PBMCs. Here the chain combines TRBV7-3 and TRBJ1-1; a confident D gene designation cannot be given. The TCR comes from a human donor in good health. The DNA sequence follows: TGTGCCAGCAGCATCAACATGAACACTGAAGCTTTCTTT. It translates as CASSINMNTEAFF.